This T cell receptor (beta chain) was profiled in a study of response to subunit inactivated influenza vaccine. Study-wide points: The authors offered the suggestion that each seasonal influenza vaccination recruits few new T cells.

A single record per CDR3 protein comes from TCRdb applying MiXCR to the RT-PCR reads. The sample contains hundreds of thousands of distinct CDR3 sequences, approximately 21% of which appear only once. This clonotype was picked up a small number of times. Antigen unknown. The CDR3 loop spans 12 amino acids. Germline V gives CDR1 SGHTA, CDR2 FQGNSA. Trimming removed 8 bases from V and 3 bases from J, with 11 bases in between. This chain connects TRBV7-2 to TRBJ2-7; D is perhaps TRBD1 (6 bases). The TCR was taken from a man aged 45-69 years who received an inactivated influenza vaccine. The material sequenced was PBMCs from blood, taken roughly 20 months after vaccination. CDR3 sequence: CASGPGVYEQYF. CDR3 nucleotides: TGTGCCAGCGGACCAGGGGTCTACGAGCAGTACTTC.